The source of this T cell receptor beta chain is a study of blood T cell repertoires in COVID-19. About the research overall: Sites across the United States, Italy and Spain contributed samples from acute and convalescent COVID-19.

V lost 4 bases, J lost 2 bases, and 13 bases lay in between. The germline V gene encodes CDR1 SGHRS and CDR2 YFSETQ. The CDR3 spans 14 residues. The protocol was immunoSEQ multiplex PCR, while the TCRdb copy is restricted to in-frame clones and leaves out a portion. The sample yields roughly 330,000 clones, 87% seen once. V usage is TRBV5-1 and J usage is TRBJ2-7; weak D call: TRBD1 (6 bases). The sequencing sample was made of peripheral blood. This TCR came from a man aged 25 to 40 with COVID-19, enrolled during active disease. The CDR3 nucleotides are TGCGCCAGCAGCCTAGGGGACAAGCCCTACGAGCAGTACTTC. This translates into CASSLGDKPYEQYF.